The following is a T cell receptor (beta chain) sequence with its context. The data originate from a study of cytomegalovirus exposure and HLA in healthy donors. Use of 60 Vbeta and 13 Jbeta primers characterized the PCR. Data came from immunoSEQ multiplex PCR; TCRdb stores just in-frame clones and leaves some out. The sample carries 95,000 to 150,000 clones, 70% to 85% recorded once. Sequencing used PBMCs. The receptor's source is a middle-aged woman in good health and CMV-seropositive.

In DNA, the CDR3 is TGTGCCACCTCAAGGGAGGTACAAGAGACCCAGTACTTC. Translated, it gives CATSREVQETQYF. The V and J genes are TRBV2 and TRBJ2-5; possible D gene TRBD2, 6 bases. Germline CDR1 is SNHLY and CDR2 is FYNNEI. The CDR3 extends over 13 amino acids. Trimming removed 10 bases at V and 2 bases at J, with 14 bases between. The full variable domain, its missing parts supplied by reference TRBV2 and TRBJ2-5, is EPEVTQTPSHQVTQMGQEVILRCVPISNHLYFYWYRQILGQKVEFLVSFYNNEISEKSEIFDDQFSVERPDGSNFTLKIRSTKLEDSAMYFCATSREVQETQYFGPGTRLLVL.